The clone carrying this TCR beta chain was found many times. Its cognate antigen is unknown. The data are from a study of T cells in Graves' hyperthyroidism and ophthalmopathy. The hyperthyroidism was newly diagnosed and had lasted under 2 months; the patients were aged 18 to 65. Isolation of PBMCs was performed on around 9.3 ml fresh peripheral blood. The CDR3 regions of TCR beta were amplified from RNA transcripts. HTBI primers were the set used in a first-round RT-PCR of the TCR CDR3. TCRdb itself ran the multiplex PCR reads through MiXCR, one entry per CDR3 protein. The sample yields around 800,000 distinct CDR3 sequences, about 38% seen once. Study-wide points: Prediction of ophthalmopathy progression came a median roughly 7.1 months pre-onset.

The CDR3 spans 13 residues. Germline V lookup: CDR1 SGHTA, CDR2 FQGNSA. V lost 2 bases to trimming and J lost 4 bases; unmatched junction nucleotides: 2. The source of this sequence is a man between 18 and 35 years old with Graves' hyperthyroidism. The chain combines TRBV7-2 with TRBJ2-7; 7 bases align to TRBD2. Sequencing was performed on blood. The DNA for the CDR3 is TGTGCCAGCAGCTTATGGGAGGGATACGAGCAGTACTTC. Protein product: CASSLWEGYEQYF.